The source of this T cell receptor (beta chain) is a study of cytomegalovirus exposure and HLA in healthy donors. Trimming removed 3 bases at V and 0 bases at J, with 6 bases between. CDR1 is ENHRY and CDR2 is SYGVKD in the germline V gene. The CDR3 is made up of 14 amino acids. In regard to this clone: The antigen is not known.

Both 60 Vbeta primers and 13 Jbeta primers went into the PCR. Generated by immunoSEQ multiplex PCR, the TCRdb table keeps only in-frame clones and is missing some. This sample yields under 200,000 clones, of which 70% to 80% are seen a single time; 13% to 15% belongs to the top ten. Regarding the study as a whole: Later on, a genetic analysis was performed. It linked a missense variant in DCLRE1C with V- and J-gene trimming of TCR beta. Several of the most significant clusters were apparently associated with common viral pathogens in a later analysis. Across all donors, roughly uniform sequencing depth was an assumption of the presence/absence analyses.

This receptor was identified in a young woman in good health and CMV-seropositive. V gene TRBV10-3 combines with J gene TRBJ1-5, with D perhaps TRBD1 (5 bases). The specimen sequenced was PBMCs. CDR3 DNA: TGTGCCATCAGTGAACAGGTTAGCAATCAGCCCCAGCATTTT. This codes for CAISEQVSNQPQHF.